This T cell receptor beta chain was retrieved from a study of blood T cell repertoires in COVID-19. Background on the study: Acute and convalescent COVID-19 specimens originated in the United States, Italy and Spain. PBMCs, B-cell-depleted T cells, or T cells were the source of the cDNA or gDNA that made up the material.

The CDR3 covers 14 residues. The authors' processing: Amplification from reference gene primers served as the basis for estimated nucleated cell counts. This table comes from immunoSEQ multiplex PCR, and its TCRdb copy is limited to in-frame clones, with some not included. V, J and clone size derive from that table, while D and trimming were established from the DNA sequence. The table shows around 130,000 clones, with 70% to 85% occurring only once. V is TRBV21-1 and J is TRBJ1-2; the D segment call TRBD1 is taken from the table without a DNA check. TRBV21-1 is noted as a pseudogene. This TCR was recovered from a woman older than 75 with acute or convalescent COVID-19. Sequenced input: peripheral blood. This CDR3 reads CASSKAGQGDGYTF. CDR3 coding DNA: TGTGCCAGCAGCAAAGCGGGACAGGGAGATGGCTACACCTTC.